This TCR beta chain was documented in a study of cytomegalovirus exposure and HLA in healthy donors (dated by TCRdb to 2016 to 2017). The study in broad terms: According to an earlier analysis of several hundred of the donors, about 190 million T cells yielded 95 million to 140 million unique TCR beta sequences and 276 Gb of sequence data. On average, roughly 250,000 unique TCR beta nucleotide sequences were sequenced per donor among more than 350 genotyped donors of the cohort, with roughly 18% of those sequences being non-productive. Typing coverage varied by locus: 629-630 donors for A, B, C, DRB1 and DQB1; approximately 520 for DQA1; around 570 for DPA1; approximately 450 for DPB1. Because of strong linkage in the cohort, 5 or 6 DR-DQ haplotypes were treated as single units for association and clustering. In addition to the first cohort of roughly 670 subjects, a separate validation cohort of over 90 different subjects was used. The aim of the study was to test whether cataloging public T cell receptors could identify signatures of past pathogen exposure. A later analysis re-analyzed previously published TCR beta repertoires from 650 to 800 donors and added high-resolution HLA genotyping to study TCR occurrence patterns. Rather than using new phenotypic data, the later analysis identified candidate immune exposures from TCR beta sequences and from how often those sequences occurred across donors. Donor age, sex, ethnicity and CMV serostatus were compiled together with the repertoire data. An earlier analysis of 587 of the donors used high-throughput TCR beta sequencing to judge whether each TCR beta V gene segment behaved as functional or pseudogenic. An early release covering roughly 600 HLA-typed donors comprised 250 to 350 gigabases of sequencing data and 85 million to 100 million unique TCR sequences. A later genetic analysis took genome-wide SNP genotypes for about three fifths of the 666 donors and used that subset as a discovery cohort. The study profiled the T cell repertoires of about 720 subjects by immunosequencing and related them to cytomegalovirus serostatus. Among the roughly 370 genotyped donors, around 81% belonged to the genetic ancestry cluster associated with self-reported Caucasian donors. All discovery cohort repertoires had been generated using a single sequencing platform. HLA typing included class I and class II loci at four-digit resolution. High-throughput TCR immunosequencing, statistical association of individual TCRs with disease status, and machine learning were combined to predict cytomegalovirus infection status.

The library was generated by the immunoSEQ multiplex PCR assay. The multiplex PCR relied on a mix of 60 forward primers for TCR Vbeta segments and 13 reverse primers for TCR Jbeta segments. The CDR3 region of rearranged TCR beta genes was amplified from genomic DNA by a multiplex PCR assay. The amplified TCR beta libraries were sequenced on the Illumina HiSeq System as 87-base-pair reads. Processing in the source paper ran as follows. Across the 670 or so repertoires, a later analysis counted 80 million or so unique TCR beta chains, some 11 million of which were shared by at least two donors. To remove PCR and sequencing errors, raw reads were error-corrected and collapsed into unique sequences using a nearest-neighbor algorithm that merged closely related sequences. Alignment of CDR3 sequences to IMGT reference sequences was used to assign V, D and J gene segments. For a sequence to be retained, a match of at least six nucleotides was required to both a V gene segment and a J gene segment. Rearrangements were classified as productive when the CDR3 lacked stop codons and remained in frame with V and J, and all other rearrangements were classified as non-productive. Following IMGT convention, CDR3 was defined as the stretch from the second conserved V-encoded cysteine to the conserved J-encoded phenylalanine. The earlier analysis of around 640 of the donors excluded sequences that lacked an unambiguous match to a single V gene segment. In an earlier analysis of some 590 of the donors, a V segment was called functional when productive rearrangements were above 56.7%, and segregating when the standard deviation between donors exceeded 5%. A statistical classification framework was developed to diagnose cytomegalovirus status using the catalog of TCR beta chain sequences. In a later analysis, TCR nucleotide sequences were compared against IMGT/GENE-DB human TR gene sequences so that V and J genes could be assigned. A later analysis assigned CDR3 sequences and most-parsimonious VDJ recombination scenarios with the TCRdist pipeline. In a later analysis, every TCR beta chain was defined by the combination of its CDR3 amino acid sequence and its V-gene family, and reads without a unique V-gene family were dropped. A later analysis removed 592 highly shared, low-generation-probability nucleotide sequences to deal with suspected cross-contamination and a sequencing artifact. A later analysis calculated a clonal expansion index for each public chain from normalized within-repertoire ranks of inferred template counts. In a later analysis, generation probabilities were computed with a VDJ recombination model fitted to out-of-frame rearrangements, and the resulting probabilities were checked against IGoR. Hypergeometric tests were used in a later analysis to score TCR-TCR, TCR-HLA and TCR-CMV co-occurrence, with a repertoire-size bias correction applied to the TCR pairs. False discovery rates were estimated in a later analysis by permuting HLA or CMV assignments 20 times. A later analysis grouped co-occurring TCRs with DBSCAN, adding TCRdist sequence similarity when clustering within HLA-allele-positive subsets. For co-occurrence clustering, repertoires with fewer than 30,000 or more than 120,000 public chains were excluded, along with four to six repertoires with anomalous nucleotide sharing. TCRdb took over this immuneACCESS table, retaining in-frame rearrangements with V and J assigned. Such tables are incomplete; in checked studies, under half of the missing clones stem from an unresolved V gene, and the remainder is unexplained. The DNA was the basis for D and trimming; V, J and clone size are from that table. The sample table lists about 150,000 clones, 84% of them with a count of one. In total, the top ten clones hold 4.8% of the sample.

Here is what the overall study found, with its caveats: According to a later analysis, parvovirus B19, influenza, CMV and Epstein-Barr virus appeared linked to several top co-occurrence clusters. Because some donors lacked HLA typing at each locus, the association tests relied only on the typed subset. A group of highly shared sequence variants was considered likely to be a technical artifact of the sequencing pipeline. Linkage disequilibrium might explain the correlated functional status among segregating V segments, but an unknown experimental factor could not be ruled out. At a false discovery rate of 0.05, a later analysis linked about 16,000 TCR beta sequences to specific HLA alleles. When HLA alleles, especially DR and DQ, strongly co-occurred, TCR associations were difficult to assign to individual alleles. According to a later analysis, TCR association rates differed among HLA loci, with DRB1 alleles showing the most associated TCRs and HLA-C alleles showing the fewest. Only TCR beta chains were sequenced in this cohort, and the absence of alpha or paired-chain data limited detectable features. A later genetic analysis associated a missense DCLRE1C variant with V-gene and J-gene trimming of TCR beta chains, and an independent cohort replicated the association. Most CMV-associated TCR beta chains appeared to be HLA-restricted in a later analysis, and the HLA associations seemed to be driven largely by CMV exposure. Across donors, most TCR sequences were observed very rarely, whereas some public TCRs were present in many individuals. In a later analysis, HLA-associated TCR beta chains showed more clonal expansion and lower generation probabilities than non-associated chains that were equally common. The authors suggested that the approach could potentially be generalized to other disease states and immunological phenotypes. In a later genetic analysis, fewer N-insertions in productive TCRs were reported among donors in an Asian-associated ancestry cluster than the 666-donor mean. A total of 150 to 200 TCR beta chains were listed by the study as associated with cytomegalovirus. In vitro tests confirmed that a few of the cytomegalovirus-associated TCR beta chains recognize cytomegalovirus antigens. A further reported finding was that TCR beta sequences accurately predicted the HLA-A and HLA-B alleles for most subjects in the first cohort. Roughly 15 rarely observed V segments, including chromosome 9 orphons, were excluded from the earlier analysis of about 610 of the donors because counts were too low. The classifier was reported to diagnose cytomegalovirus status with high specificity and sensitivity in both the original and validation cohorts. The presence/absence analyses assumed that sequencing depth was roughly uniform across donors, and that assumption may not be true. In an earlier analysis of around 600 of the donors, most TCR beta V segments were observed in productive rearrangements about 87% or about 30% of the time, broadly matching IMGT annotations. CMV serostatus was the only immune exposure information available for the cohort. The 87-base-pair reads could not distinguish some IMGT-functional V segments, including TRBV6-2 and TRBV6-3, so those segments were excluded.

In total, roughly 670 healthy bone marrow donors made up the cohort. All cohort members were sampled while nominally healthy, although unrecorded immune exposures were likely present. The donor tested CMV seropositive, placing the donor among the approximately 290 seropositive members of the cohort. Every donor gave a peripheral blood sample, and the peripheral blood mononuclear cells from that sample were used for TCR beta sequencing. The Qiagen DNeasy Blood Extraction Kit was used to extract genomic DNA from the blood cell samples. Cut back by 6 bases and 5 bases, the V and J ends lie 13 bases apart. From its cysteine to its phenylalanine, the CDR3 spans 13 amino acids. Only the CDR3 portion is preserved as DNA: 39 bases, with reading frame beginning at the first base. CDR1 and CDR2 were assigned from the germline V gene as SNHLY and FYNNEI. A word on this clone: Its target antigen remains unknown. Base qualities are not provided; no much larger clone lies one nucleotide away. This specimen includes other DNA sequences encoding the same CDR3.

The sequence derives from a girl between 10 and 17 years old in good health and CMV-seropositive. The chain joins TRBV2 to TRBJ1-1, and possibly TRBD1, on 5 matching bases. The sequencing input was PBMCs. The nucleotides are TGTGCCAGCAGACTTCAGGGTGGGACTGAAGCTTTCTTT. Translated, this gives CASRLQGGTEAFF.